This T cell receptor (beta chain) was sequenced in a study of blood T cell repertoires in COVID-19. In the study overall: The analysed material was cDNA or gDNA that came from T cells, B-cell-depleted T cells, or PBMCs.

The table lists this clone with a count of one. In the original workflow: Nucleated cell counts were estimated from reference gene primer amplification. Some clones are missing from TCRdb's copy, which holds only in-frame ones; the method was immunoSEQ multiplex PCR. The DNA was the basis for D and trimming; V, J and clone size are from that table. The sample lists around 360,000 clones, about 88% occurring once. The CDR3 has 15 amino acids. Trimming took 1 base from V and 4 from J; bases not matched to a gene: 4. From germline, CDR1 is SGHVS and CDR2 FQNEAQ. Participant ages covered about 18 to 89 years across some 25 US areas. Cohort 3 donors were reported recovered after two negative PCRs, clearance, or symptom resolution.

The chain carries TRBV7-8 and TRBJ1-1, with TRBD1 matching over 9 bases. This sequence was found in a woman younger than 45 who had recovered from COVID-19. Sequencing was performed on PBMCs or T cells enriched from blood (not recorded which). The CDR3 protein is CASSLVATGGTEAFF. CDR3 coding DNA: TGTGCCAGCAGCTTAGTTGCGACAGGGGGCACTGAAGCTTTCTTT.